These T cell receptor beta chains were read from a single sample in a study of graft-versus-host responses after intestinal transplantation. Generated by immunoSEQ multiplex PCR, the TCRdb table keeps only in-frame clones and is missing some. The sample yields roughly 69,000 clones, 92% seen once. The material sequenced was bone marrow, taken approximately 700 days after intestinal transplantation. All receptors come from a human patient who received an intestinal transplant, so some T cells may come from the graft donor. Each CDR3 is given with its conserved first and last residue. A D gene is named only where the DNA matches it firmly. Size tells how often a clone was seen (once, few, many) or the class of an expanded clone, and some rows leave it out.

clone size	V gene	J gene	D gene	CDR3 DNA	CDR3 protein
-	TRBV19	TRBJ2-3	-	TGTGCCAGTAGATCCTTAGCAGAGGCAGATACGCAGTATTTT	CASRSLAEADTQYF
-	TRBV18	TRBJ2-7	TRBD2	TGTGCCAGCTCACCCACATCATTGGCTAGCGGGGGCCGAGGTTCCTACGAGCAGTACTTC	CASSPTSLASGGRGSYEQYF
-	TRBV14	TRBJ2-3	-	TGTGCCAGCAGCCCCTTTATTGGCACAGATACGCAGTATTTT	CASSPFIGTDTQYF
-	TRBV20-1	TRBJ1-5	-	TGCAGTACTGGAGGGGATCAGCCCCAGCATTTT	CSTGGDQPQHF
once	TRBV4-2	TRBJ2-5	-	TGTGCCAGCAGCCAGGGGGACGGGCAGTACTTC	CASSQGDGQYF
-	TRBV6-5	TRBJ2-7	-	TGTGCCAGCAGAGGTGGGAACTCCTACGAGCAGTACTTC	CASRGGNSYEQYF
-	TRBV6-1	TRBJ2-5	TRBD2	TGTGCCAGCAGTGAAGATCCTAGCGGGAGTACCCAAGAGACCCAGTACTTC	CASSEDPSGSTQETQYF
-	TRBV30	TRBJ2-5	-	TGTGCCTGGAGTACACAGGAGTGGGAGACCCAGTACTTC	CAWSTQEWETQYF
-	TRBV9	TRBJ2-2	TRBD2	TGTGCCAGCAGCAAAGGAGGGAGGGTGCCCGGGGAGCTGTTTTTT	CASSKGGRVPGELFF
-	TRBV6-5	TRBJ2-3	TRBD2	TGTGCCAGCTTACCGAAGCGGGGGGCCACAGATACGCAGTATTTT	CASLPKRGATDTQYF
-	TRBV29-1	TRBJ2-7	-	TGCAGCGTTGCCGGGACCGTTTCCTACGAGCAGTACTTC	CSVAGTVSYEQYF
-	TRBV2	TRBJ1-1	-	TGTGCCAGCAGCCTAGGAGGTCGAACTGAAGCTTTCTTT	CASSLGGRTEAFF
-	TRBV27	TRBJ1-6	-	TGTGCCAGCAGTTTAACCCAAACAGGGTTCAATTCACCCCTCCACTTT	CASSLTQTGFNSPLHF
-	TRBV5-1	TRBJ2-7	-	TGCGCCAGCAGCTTGGAACTGACACGGGCCTCCTACGAGCAGTACTTC	CASSLELTRASYEQYF
once	TRBV5-5	TRBJ2-3	TRBD2	TGTGCCAGCAGCTTAAGGATCCCGGGACTAGGCCCAACAGATACGCAGTATTTT	CASSLRIPGLGPTDTQYF
-	TRBV14	TRBJ1-2	-	TGTGCCAGCAGCCTCCCGGGAGGGTGGGGCTACACCTTC	CASSLPGGWGYTF
-	TRBV6-4	TRBJ2-1	-	TGTGCCAGCAGTGACTCTAGCAACAATGAGCAGTTCTTC	CASSDSSNNEQFF
-	TRBV9	TRBJ2-1	-	TGTGCCAGCAGCGTAACCAATGAGCAGTTCTTC	CASSVTNEQFF
-	TRBV25-1	TRBJ1-6	-	TGTGCCAGCAGATCATTACTAGCTTCACCCCTCCACTTT	CASRSLLASPLHF
once	TRBV28	TRBJ1-6	-	TGTGCCACCGCTGAAATTGGTTCACCCCTCCACTTT	CATAEIGSPLHF
-	TRBV28	TRBJ2-7	TRBD2	TGTGCCAGCAGTGGAGGGGGGGAGGCGGGAGGGTTCTACGAGCAGTACTTC	CASSGGGEAGGFYEQYF
-	TRBV27	TRBJ2-3	-	TGTGCCAGCAGTTTTTCCGGATACACAGATACGCAGTATTTT	CASSFSGYTDTQYF
-	TRBV14	TRBJ2-1	TRBD1	TGTGCCAGCAGTATAACCAGGACAGGGACGTTGAACAATGAGCAGTTCTTC	CASSITRTGTLNNEQFF
-	TRBV7-9	TRBJ2-5	-	TGTGCCAGCAGCTTAGTTGAGGTACCCCTGGCCCAGTACTTC	CASSLVEVPLAQYF
-	TRBV11-2	TRBJ2-1	-	TGTGCCAGCACCACCGGGACTTCACCAAACAATGAGCAGTTCTTC	CASTTGTSPNNEQFF
-	TRBV6-5	TRBJ2-3	-	TGTGCCAGCAGTGCAGGGGAGGATACGCAGTATTTT	CASSAGEDTQYF
-	TRBV4-1	TRBJ2-3	TRBD1	TGCGCCAGCAGCCAATGGCCAGGGGGCGAAACAGATACGCAGTATTTT	CASSQWPGGETDTQYF
once	TRBV4-1	TRBJ2-7	TRBD1	TGCGCCAGCAGCCCCCTTGGAGGGACAGGGCCCTACGAGCAGTACTTC	CASSPLGGTGPYEQYF
-	TRBV11-2	TRBJ2-7	-	TGTGCCAGCAGCTTAATGGGGCCTGGGTACTTC	CASSLMGPGYF
-	TRBV6-1	TRBJ2-6	TRBD1	TGTGCCAGCAGTGAATTCGTAGGGACAGCCTACTCTGGGGCCAACGTCCTGACTTTC	CASSEFVGTAYSGANVLTF
-	TRBV5-5	TRBJ1-1	-	TGTGCCAGCAGCTTGTGGGAGGGGGTTGAAGCTTTCTTT	CASSLWEGVEAFF
-	TRBV11-1	TRBJ2-7	-	TGTGCCAGCAGCTCCCACCAGACCTACGAGCAGTACTTC	CASSSHQTYEQYF
-	TRBV5-1	TRBJ1-6	-	TGCGCCAGCAGCTTAGAGGCGGGACATGTCGGAAATTCACCCCTCCACTTT	CASSLEAGHVGNSPLHF
-	TRBV7-9	TRBJ2-7	-	TGTGCCAGCAGCTCGCACAGTACTCTCTCCTACGAGCAGTACTTC	CASSSHSTLSYEQYF
-	TRBV11-3	TRBJ2-1	TRBD2	TGTGCCAGCAGCACACTAGCGGGTGAAGGGGGCAATGAGCAGTTCTTC	CASSTLAGEGGNEQFF
once	TRBV2	TRBJ1-2	-	TGTGCCAGCAGTGAAGGAGGCTCGCTATATGGCTACACCTTC	CASSEGGSLYGYTF
-	TRBV7-6	TRBJ1-1	-	TGTGCCAGCAGCTTAAAGTTGGCGGGGAACACTGAAGCTTTCTTT	CASSLKLAGNTEAFF
-	TRBV6-5	TRBJ2-3	TRBD2	TGTGCCAGCCTAGCGGGAGGGAGGGATACGCAGTATTTT	CASLAGGRDTQYF
-	TRBV6-5	TRBJ2-1	-	TGTGCCAGCAGAACAGGGTCCCACAATGAGCAGTTCTTC	CASRTGSHNEQFF
once	TRBV29-1	TRBJ1-4	-	TGCAGCGTTGCAGGATTACGAGGCACTAATGAAAAACTGTTTTTT	CSVAGLRGTNEKLFF
-	TRBV10-3	TRBJ2-2	TRBD2	TGTGCCATCAGTGGGACTAGCGGGTCGAACACCGGGGAGCTGTTTTTT	CAISGTSGSNTGELFF
-	TRBV7-3	TRBJ2-1	-	TGTGCCAGCAGCCCCGGAGGTGGTGGGAGGTTAATGAATGAGCAGTTCTTC	CASSPGGGGRLMNEQFF
-	TRBV7-2	TRBJ2-7	TRBD1	TGTGCCAGCAGCTACCCGGACAGGGGGTCCTACGAGCAGTACTTC	CASSYPDRGSYEQYF
once	TRBV18	TRBJ1-1	-	TGTGCCAGCTCGGGGAAGCAGGGGTTAGGTGAAGCTTTCTTT	CASSGKQGLGEAFF